Following are 30 T cell receptor beta chains from one sample sequenced in a study of blood T cell repertoires in COVID-19 (dated by TCRdb to the early 2020s). Libraries were constructed by the immunoSEQ multiplex PCR assay. This immuneACCESS table, as held by TCRdb, lists in-frame sequences with V and J called but not all clones. Of the missing ones, under half trace to an unresolved V gene in checked studies; the others have no known cause. A total of roughly 25,000 clones appear in this sample, more than 75% of them only once. The ten top clones hold around 20% of the sample. Sequenced: peripheral blood. The receptors were sampled from a woman of 80 years or more with acute or convalescent COVID-19.

The J gene is TRBJ2-2, the V gene TRBV5-4; the D is unclear. This CDR3 contains 14 residues. Germline V gene data show CDR1 as SGHNT and CDR2 as YYREEE (reference sequence). Trimming took 5 bases from V and 1 from J, leaving 9 bases between them. This CDR3 is CASSKAGNTGELFF. In DNA, the CDR3 is TGTGCCAGCAGTAAGGCAGGGAACACCGGGGAGCTGTTTTTT.

The chain joins TRBV2 to TRBJ2-3, with 14 bases aligning to TRBD2. The germline gives CDR1 SNHLY, CDR2 FYNNEI. This CDR3 has 15 amino acids. V trimming: 5 bases; J trimming: 11 bases; junction bases outside the gene matches: 9. CDR3 bases: TGTGCCAGCAGTCCGGGACTAGCGGGAGTGGGGGGGCAGTATTTT. Translation: CASSPGLAGVGGQYF. The complete variable domain, with remaining parts taken from reference TRBV2 and TRBJ2-3, reads EPEVTQTPSHQVTQMGQEVILRCVPISNHLYFYWYRQILGQKVEFLVSFYNNEISEKSEIFDDQFSVERPDGSNFTLKIRSTKLEDSAMYFCASSPGLAGVGGQYFGPGTRLTVL.

V gene TRBV7-2 combines with J gene TRBJ1-1; 7 bases are a match to TRBD1. The CDR3 totals 15 residues. The junction had 12 bases not matched to a gene; V was cut back by 5 bases and J by 6 bases. Germline V CDR1 and CDR2: SGHTA, FQGNSA. The CDR3 DNA follows: TGTGCCAGCAGCCCCCCCTTTCGAGGGGGCCCTGAAGCTTTCTTT. Its translation is CASSPPFRGGPEAFF.

The chain joins TRBV7-2 to TRBJ2-5; D may be TRBD1 (5 bases). Trimming shortened V by 5 bases and J by 9 bases, and 13 bases separated the two germline ends. Germline CDR1 SGHTA, CDR2 FQGNSA. The length of the CDR3 is 12 residues. The CDR3 DNA reads as TGTGCCAGCAGCATACAAGTCAGGGCCCAGTACTTC. Translating gives CASSIQVRAQYF.

The chain joins TRBV9 to TRBJ2-7, with TRBD2 matching 11 bases. The CDR3 sequence is 14 residues long. Germline lookup yields CDR1 SGDLS and CDR2 YYNGEE. The V and J ends lost 3 bases and 7 bases, in that order; junction bases with no gene match: 6. This CDR3 is CASSALAGALEQYF. CDR3 sequence (DNA): TGTGCCAGCAGCGCACTAGCGGGAGCCCTGGAGCAGTACTTC.

This chain links TRBV7-2 with TRBJ2-5; weak D call: TRBD2 (6 bases). The CDR3 has 18 residues. V lost 0 bases, J lost 4 bases, and 21 bases lay in between. In germline, CDR1 is SGHTA, CDR2 FQGNSA. The CDR3 DNA reads TGTGCCAGCAGCTTAGCGCCTACTGGAGGGAATTCAGGAGAGACCCAGTACTTC. Residues: CASSLAPTGGNSGETQYF.

The chain carries TRBV10-1 and TRBJ2-3, with D possibly matching TRBD1 (6 bases). Trimming took 6 bases from V and 2 from J, leaving 12 bases between them. The CDR3 spans 14 residues. Germline loops: CDR1 WNHNN, CDR2 SYGVQD (reference sequence). The CDR3 spells CASSRDKATDTQYF. Here the CDR3 DNA reads TGCGCCAGCAGCCGGGACAAAGCCACAGATACGCAGTATTTT.

The chain has TRBV5-1 and TRBJ2-3, with TRBD2 matching over 9 bases. CDR1 is SGHRS, CDR2 YFSETQ, per germline. This CDR3 has 19 amino acids. The V gene end was trimmed by 0 bases and the J gene end by 0 bases; junction bases not matched to a gene: 11. The CDR3 region is CASSLVGLAGFSSTDTQYF. The CDR3 DNA sequence: TGCGCCAGCAGCTTGGTCGGCCTAGCGGGATTCTCTAGCACAGATACGCAGTATTTT.

This clone was seen a single time. The gene calls are TRBV10-1 and TRBJ1-1; weak D call: TRBD1 (6 bases). The CDR3 has 15 amino acids. CDR1 WNHNN and CDR2 SYGVQD come from the germline V gene (reference sequence). V dropped 2 bases and J dropped 3 bases, with 13 bases sitting between them. The CDR3 sequence: CASSEPETGDTEAFF. In DNA form, the CDR3 reads TGCGCCAGCAGTGAGCCCGAGACAGGAGACACTGAAGCTTTCTTT.

The J gene is TRBJ2-2, the V gene TRBV6-2 or TRBV6-3; possible D gene TRBD1, 5 bases. Germline CDR1 reads MNHEY; CDR2 reads SVGEGT. This CDR3 is 13 amino acids long. The ends were cut back, 5 bases at V and 5 bases at J, with 9 bases in the middle. The CDR3 loop is CASSPRQTGELFF. CDR3 coding DNA: TGTGCCAGCAGTCCCCGACAGACCGGGGAGCTGTTTTTT.

In this sample, this clone turned up once. V and J are TRBV12-3 or TRBV12-4 and TRBJ2-2; possibly TRBD2 for D (6 bases). The CDR3 spans 13 residues. Trimming removed 5 bases from V and 8 bases from J, with 12 bases in between. CDR3 sequence reads: CASSRLEGGELFF. The CDR3 bases are TGTGCCAGCAGTCGACTAGAGGGTGGGGAGCTGTTTTTT.

CDR3 bases: TGTGCCAGCAGCTTGGCCAGCGGGATTGGCCACGAGCAGTACTTC. Protein product: CASSLASGIGHEQYF. V is TRBV7-2 and J is TRBJ2-7, with 7 bases matching TRBD2. The CDR3 length is 15 residues. V lost 3 bases and J lost 5; bases outside the gene matches: 10. Germline lookup yields CDR1 SGHTA and CDR2 FQGNSA.

V usage is TRBV28 and J usage is TRBJ2-7; D perhaps matches TRBD1 (5 bases). V was shortened by 8 bases and J by 4 bases, with 12 bases between the two germline ends. Germline V CDR1 and CDR2: MDHEN, SYDVKM. This CDR3 contains 12 residues. This CDR3 is CASGTGQYEQYF. The CDR3 nucleotides are TGTGCCAGCGGCACAGGCCAATACGAGCAGTACTTC.

The rearrangement uses TRBV4-3 and TRBJ1-3, with a possible D match to TRBD1 (6 bases). V was pared by 1 base and J by 1 base, with 14 bases between. The CDR3 has 17 residues. CDR1 and CDR2 from the germline V gene are LGHNA and YSLEER. CDR3 sequence reads: CASSQALPGQSGNTIYF. Here the CDR3 DNA reads TGCGCCAGCAGCCAAGCTCTACCGGGACAATCTGGAAACACCATATATTTT.

This chain joins TRBV19 and TRBJ1-5; D is uncertain. Trimming took 6 bases from V and 0 from J, leaving 12 bases between them. The CDR3 has 15 amino acids. From germline, CDR1 is LNHDA and CDR2 SQIVND (reference sequence). Here the CDR3 DNA reads TGTGCCAGTAGCCCGACGGGATTTAGCAATCAGCCCCAGCATTTT. Translating it yields CASSPTGFSNQPQHF.

The table lists this clone with a count of one. The chain is built from TRBV27 and TRBJ1-2, with D possibly TRBD1 on 6 matching bases. V was cut by 0 bases and J by 2 bases, with 10 bases left in between. There are 15 residues in the CDR3. Germline V gives CDR1 MNHEY, CDR2 SMNVEV (reference sequence). The CDR3 DNA is TGTGCCAGCAGTTTATCTCGCAGGGGAAACTATGGCTACACCTTC. It is translated as CASSLSRRGNYGYTF.

V gene TRBV4-3 combines with J gene TRBJ2-5, with D possibly matching TRBD2 (6 bases). This CDR3 has 14 residues. Trimming stripped 0 bases from V and 9 bases from J, with 14 bases between. Germline assignment: CDR1 LGHNA and CDR2 YSLEER. CDR3 bases: TGCGCCAGCAGCCAAGATCGGACGGGGGAGGCCCAGTACTTC. This gives the protein CASSQDRTGEAQYF.

J is TRBJ2-5 and V is TRBV7-2; unclear D gene. In germline, CDR1 is SGHTA, CDR2 FQGNSA. V gave up 5 bases and J gave up 0 bases, with 4 bases separating them. The CDR3 runs 12 residues. The CDR3 DNA sequence: TGTGCCAGCAGCCGGTACCAAGAGACCCAGTACTTC. This gives the protein CASSRYQETQYF. Variable domain in full (rest from reference TRBV7-2 and TRBJ2-5): GAGVSQSPSNKVTEKGKDVELRCDPISGHTALYWYRQSLGQGLEFLIYFQGNSAPDKSGLPSDRFSAERTGGSVSTLTIQRTQQEDSAVYLCASSRYQETQYFGPGTRLLVL.

This clone was counted a single time. The junction does not match germline at one end; this may be a read error. The gene calls are TRBV5-1 and TRBJ2-7; 7 bases map to TRBD2. This CDR3 has 16 residues. Germline lookup yields CDR1 SGHRS and CDR2 YFSETQ. This CDR3 reads CARSLGGRAKNYEQYF. The CDR3 DNA reads TGCGCCCGCAGCTTGGGGGGGAGGGCCAAGAACTACGAGCAGTACTTC. Full variable domain (missing parts from reference TRBV5-1 and TRBJ2-7): KAGVTQTPRYLIKTRGQQVTLSCSPISGHRSVSWYQQTPGQGLQFLFEYFSETQRNKGNFPGRFSGRQFSNSRSEMNVSTLELGDSALYLCARSLGGRAKNYEQYFGPGTRLTVT.

V is TRBV6-1 and J is TRBJ1-5; 7 bases agree with TRBD1. Germline V gene data show CDR1 as MNHNS and CDR2 as SASEGT. Trimming removed 3 bases from V and 2 bases from J; junction bases left unmatched: 7. The CDR3 sequence is 16 residues long. CDR3 in amino acids: CASSDPGTVGNQPQHF. In DNA, the CDR3 is TGTGCCAGCAGTGACCCAGGGACAGTCGGCAATCAGCCCCAGCATTTT.

The chain employs TRBV7-2 and TRBJ1-2, with no clear D. Germline values: CDR1 SGHTA, CDR2 FQGNSA. The CDR3 consists of 15 residues. The V end lost 5 bases, the J end lost 2 bases, and 15 bases lay between the germline ends. This CDR3 is CASSLREAGNYGYTF. Written as DNA, the CDR3 is TGTGCCAGCAGCCTAAGGGAGGCGGGGAACTATGGCTACACCTTC.

This rearrangement joins TRBV6-2 or TRBV6-3 to TRBJ2-6; D possibly corresponds to TRBD1 (5 bases). V was trimmed by 6 bases and J by 0 bases, leaving 24 bases between them. Germline CDR1 MNHEY, CDR2 SVGEGT. The CDR3 is 20 amino acids. The CDR3 nucleotides read TGTGCCAGCAGCTTACGCGGAACAGGAGCCGGCCACTCTGGGGCCAACGTCCTGACTTTC. Residues: CASSLRGTGAGHSGANVLTF.

V and J are TRBV19 and TRBJ1-4, with 8 bases that match TRBD1. Germline CDR1 reads LNHDA; CDR2 reads SQIVND (reference sequence). The CDR3 spans 14 residues. J lost 3 bases, V lost 10 bases, and 7 bases had no gene match. CDR3 region: CATAQGAANEKLFF. CDR3 coding DNA: TGTGCCACGGCTCAGGGGGCGGCTAATGAAAAACTGTTTTTT. Full variable domain (missing parts from reference TRBV19 and TRBJ1-4): DGGITQSPKYLFRKEGQNVTLSCEQNLNHDAMYWYRQDPGQGLRLIYYSQIVNDFQKGDIAEGYSVSREKKESFPLTVTSAQKNPTAFYLCATAQGAANEKLFFGSGTQLSVL.

The chain uses TRBV11-2 and TRBJ2-7; unclear D gene. Germline V gene lookup returns CDR1 SGHAT and CDR2 FQNNGV. The length of the CDR3 is 14 residues. Trimming stripped 5 bases from V and 1 base from J, with 12 bases between. CDR3 nucleotide sequence: TGTGCCAGCAGCCCCGGAGTTAGGTCCTACGAGCAGTACTTC. This encodes CASSPGVRSYEQYF. Using reference TRBV11-2 and TRBJ2-7 for the parts outside the CDR3, the full variable domain is EAGVAQSPRYKIIEKRQSVAFWCNPISGHATLYWYQQILGQGPKLLIQFQNNGVVDDSQLPKDRFSAERLKGVDSTLKIQPAKLEDSAVYLCASSPGVRSYEQYFGPGTRLTVT.

CDR3 nucleotides: TGTGCCAGCAGCTCCTCCGAGACCCAGTACTTC. It specifies CASSSSETQYF. The chain carries TRBV7-8 and TRBJ2-5; D uncertain. The length of the CDR3 is 11 residues. V lost 4 bases and J 5 bases, leaving 5 bases between the germline ends. Per the germline V gene, CDR1 is SGHVS and CDR2 is FQNEAQ.

This rearrangement joins TRBV7-9 to TRBJ2-2; the match to TRBD2 covers 12 bases. This CDR3 is 16 amino acids long. The germline V gene has CDR1 SEHNR and CDR2 FQNEAQ (reference sequence). Unmatched junction bases numbered 3, after V lost 6 bases and J lost 1 base. The CDR3 is CASRLTSGGNTGELFF. The CDR3 coding sequence is TGTGCCAGCAGATTGACTAGCGGGGGGAACACCGGGGAGCTGTTTTTT.

J is TRBJ1-5 and V is TRBV6-2 or TRBV6-3; 9 positions match TRBD1. The CDR3 is 15 amino acids. V trimming: 3 bases; J trimming: 7 bases; junction bases outside the gene matches: 7. Germline V gene lookup returns CDR1 MNHEY and CDR2 SVGEGT. CDR3 region: CASSYGGQGGQPQHF. CDR3 nucleotides: TGTGCCAGCAGTTATGGGGGACAGGGAGGCCAGCCCCAGCATTTT.

The chain joins TRBV30 to TRBJ1-2; the match to TRBD1 covers 9 bases. This CDR3 comprises 14 residues. Germline CDR1 and CDR2: GTSNPN and SVGIG (reference sequence). V gave up 2 bases and J gave up 4 bases; unmatched junction bases: 5. DNA for the CDR3: TGTGCCTGGAGTTCTGGACAGGGGCCCTATGGCTACACCTTC. Its translation is CAWSSGQGPYGYTF.

The J gene is TRBJ1-6, the V gene TRBV25-1; unclear D gene. The V end was cut by 4 bases, the J end by 9 bases, with 13 bases between. There are 14 residues in the CDR3. Germline CDR1 MGHDK, CDR2 SYGVNS. The CDR3 DNA reads TGTGCCAGCAGTGGGACGGGAGGGAGTTCACCCCTCCACTTT. Translation gives CASSGTGGSSPLHF.

The rearrangement joins TRBV5-6 to TRBJ1-4, with D possibly being TRBD1 (6 bases). The CDR3 consists of 15 residues. V lost 1 base and J 0 bases, leaving 7 bases between the germline ends. Germline V gene lookup returns CDR1 SGHDT and CDR2 YYEEEE. The CDR3 loop reads CASSLPGATNEKLFF. Written as DNA, the CDR3 is TGTGCCAGCAGCTTGCCAGGGGCAACTAATGAAAAACTGTTTTTT.